Following are 16 T cell receptor beta chains from one sample sequenced in a study of shared clonotypes between healthy human individuals. Clones were sequenced by immunoSEQ multiplex PCR, and TCRdb holds only the in-frame ones, with some missing. This table holds about 1 million clones, 75% found once. The sequencing sample was made of memory CD4+ T cells sorted from blood. The subset: CD45RA-negative fraction. The source is a man younger than 35 in good health.

This clone has just a few counts. V and J are TRBV7-8 and TRBJ2-3, with 9 bases matching TRBD2. The CDR3 consists of 16 residues. CDR1 is SGHVS, CDR2 FQNEAQ, per germline. J lost 14 bases, V lost 5 bases, and 20 bases had no gene match. CDR3 region: CASSPLVGGQREERYF. Here the CDR3 DNA reads TGTGCCAGCAGCCCCCTGGTCGGAGGGCAGCGGGAGGAACGGTATTTT.

The CDR3 DNA reads as TGCGCCAGCAGCCAGGGAGTCCTGACAGGGAGTAATGAAAAACTGTTTTTT. It yields the protein CASSQGVLTGSNEKLFF. This sequence joins TRBV4-1 and TRBJ1-4, with 7 bases that match TRBD1. Trimming removed 3 bases from V and 4 bases from J; junction bases left unmatched: 11. The CDR3 contains 17 residues. Germline-derived CDR1 and CDR2 are MGHRA and YSYEKL.

Note on this clone: A read error may account for a junction end that differs from germline. The chain uses TRBV6-1 and TRBJ2-1; D perhaps matches TRBD2 (5 bases). The CDR3 covers 16 residues. Germline lookup yields CDR1 MNHNS and CDR2 SASEGT. The CDR3 sequence is CASSEQPGTSHNEQFF. The CDR3 DNA sequence: TGTGCCAGCAGTGAACAGCCGGGAACCTCCCACAATGAGCAGTTCTTC.

This chain connects TRBV2 to TRBJ1-1; D remains unclear. The V gene's germline CDR1 is SNHLY and CDR2 FYNNEI. The CDR3 is 14 amino acids. Trimming took off 3 bases at V and 1 base at J, with 9 bases between the two ends. CDR3 sequence: CASSEGRANTEAFF. The CDR3 bases are TGTGCCAGCAGTGAGGGGAGGGCGAACACTGAAGCTTTCTTT.

The chain is built from TRBV19 and TRBJ1-1, with TRBD1 matching over 12 bases. The V gene end was trimmed by 4 bases and the J gene end by 1 base; junction bases not matched to a gene: 4. The CDR3 loop spans 16 amino acids. Germline V lookup: CDR1 LNHDA, CDR2 SQIVND (reference sequence). The CDR3 sequence: CASSRDRGLGNTEAFF. The CDR3 bases are TGTGCCAGTAGTAGGGACAGGGGGCTGGGGAACACTGAAGCTTTCTTT. The full variable domain, rest sourced from reference TRBV19 and TRBJ1-1, is DGGITQSPKYLFRKEGQNVTLSCEQNLNHDAMYWYRQDPGQGLRLIYYSQIVNDFQKGDIAEGYSVSREKKESFPLTVTSAQKNPTAFYLCASSRDRGLGNTEAFFGQGTRLTVV.

This clone appeared a single time. The rearrangement links TRBV19 to TRBJ2-7; 9 nucleotides line up with TRBD1. The CDR3 extends over 16 amino acids. Per germline, CDR1 LNHDA and CDR2 SQIVND (reference sequence). Trimming removed 3 bases from V and 3 bases from J; junction bases left unmatched: 9. CDR3 coding DNA: TGTGCCAGTAGTATCCTCCCCTCGGACAGGGGCTACGAGCAGTACTTC. As protein: CASSILPSDRGYEQYF. The full variable domain, its missing parts supplied by reference TRBV19 and TRBJ2-7, is DGGITQSPKYLFRKEGQNVTLSCEQNLNHDAMYWYRQDPGQGLRLIYYSQIVNDFQKGDIAEGYSVSREKKESFPLTVTSAQKNPTAFYLCASSILPSDRGYEQYFGPGTRLTVT.

The chain carries TRBV30 and TRBJ1-3; 7 bases are shared with TRBD1. CDR1 is GTSNPN and CDR2 is SVGIG in the germline V gene (reference sequence). The CDR3 spans 12 residues. In nucleotides, the CDR3 is TGTGCAAGCGACAGGGCTGGAAACACCATATATTTT. It specifies CASDRAGNTIYF. Full variable domain (missing parts from reference TRBV30 and TRBJ1-3): SQTIHQWPATLVQPVGSPLSLECTVEGTSNPNLYWYRQAAGRGLQLLFYSVGIGQISSEVPQNLSASRPQDRQFILSSKKLLLSDSGFYLCASDRAGNTIYFGEGSWLTVV.

The chain couples TRBV7-2 to TRBJ2-5; maybe TRBD1 (5 bases). The CDR3 contains 13 residues. V was pared by 2 bases and J by 3 bases, with 7 bases between. Per the germline V gene, CDR1 is SGHTA and CDR2 is FQGNSA. The CDR3 nucleotides are TGTGCCAGCAGCTTATTCAGGGAAGAGACCCAGTACTTC. It yields the protein CASSLFREETQYF.

A few counts support this clone. The chain has TRBV30 and TRBJ2-3, with D possibly TRBD2 on 6 matching bases. Germline V CDR1 and CDR2: GTSNPN, SVGIG (reference sequence). The CDR3 runs to 13 residues. With 5 bases removed from V and 6 bases from J, the gap between germline ends came to 15 bases. The CDR3 DNA follows: TGTGCCTGGGGCCGTAGGCGGGGCGATACGCAGTATTTT. This translates into CAWGRRRGDTQYF.

V usage is TRBV4-3 and J usage is TRBJ1-6; no definite D call. CDR1 is LGHNA and CDR2 is YSLEER in the germline V gene. Trimming removed 0 bases at V and 7 bases at J, with 13 bases between. This CDR3 is 16 amino acids long. In nucleotides, the CDR3 is TGCGCCAGCAGCCAAGAGACGGGCTTCAACAATTCACCCCTCCACTTT. This sequence encodes CASSQETGFNNSPLHF.

This sequence joins TRBV27 and TRBJ2-2; 8 bases agree with TRBD2. CDR1 and CDR2 from the germline V gene are MNHEY and SMNVEV (reference sequence). The CDR3 has 18 residues. Trimming took 7 bases from V and 4 from J; bases not matched to a gene: 17. The CDR3 nucleotides are TGTGCCAGCACCCGGGGGGACGCGGGGGGCCGAGCCACCGGGGAGCTGTTTTTT. It encodes CASTRGDAGGRATGELFF.

Concerning this clone itself: This CDR3 is also generated by other DNA sequences in the sample. The rearrangement uses TRBV11-2 and TRBJ2-2, with unresolved D. Germline CDR1 and CDR2: SGHAT and FQNNGV. The germline V and J ends were trimmed by 2 bases and 2 bases, with 6 bases remaining between them. CDR3 length: 14 residues. CDR3 coding DNA: TGTGCCAGCAGCTTACGGGCTAACACCGGGGAGCTGTTTTTT. Translating gives CASSLRANTGELFF.

V is TRBV6-4 and J is TRBJ1-6; D is unclear. V lost 4 bases, J lost 4 bases, and 5 bases lay in between. Germline V gene sequence: CDR1 MRHNA, CDR2 SNTAGT. The CDR3 is 13 residues long. The CDR3 sequence is CASSAEYNSPLHF. CDR3 DNA sequence: TGTGCCAGCAGTGCGGAGTATAATTCACCCCTCCACTTT.

The rearrangement uses TRBV14 and TRBJ2-1; tentative D call: TRBD2 (5 bases). V was cut by 2 bases and J by 7 bases, with 9 bases left in between. This CDR3 spans 13 amino acids. Per germline, CDR1 SGHDN and CDR2 FVKESK. CDR3 DNA: TGTGCCAGCAGCCAACGGGGATGGAATGAGCAGTTCTTC. Translating gives CASSQRGWNEQFF.

This clone has more than one count but fewer than ten. V and J are TRBV4-1 and TRBJ1-1, with D uncertain. In germline, CDR1 is MGHRA, CDR2 YSYEKL. This CDR3 is 16 amino acids long. V dropped 1 base and J dropped 0 bases, with 12 bases sitting between them. CDR3 sequence (DNA): TGCGCCAGCAGCCAAGTTCGGGTACCGCTGAACACTGAAGCTTTCTTT. Protein: CASSQVRVPLNTEAFF.

The chain carries TRBV5-8 and TRBJ2-7; a weak D match, TRBD2 (7 bases). The V gene's germline CDR1 is SGHTS and CDR2 YDEGEE. The CDR3 runs to 15 residues. V lost 0 bases and J lost 2, with 12 bases in between. The CDR3 region is CASSLVGRDTYEQYF. The DNA for the CDR3 is TGTGCCAGCAGCTTGGTGGGGAGGGACACCTACGAGCAGTACTTC.